A single sample gave rise to the 24 T cell receptor beta chains below, sequenced in a study of T cell changes during pregnancy in multiple sclerosis. This table comes from immunoSEQ multiplex PCR, and its TCRdb copy is limited to in-frame clones, with some not included. The table has over 50,000 clones, 88% seen once. Source: peripheral blood, taken in the first trimester of pregnancy. These receptors were taken from a female donor with multiple sclerosis, enrolled in a pregnancy study.

The CDR3 DNA sequence: TGTGCCAGCAGCCCAGAACAGGGATATACCGGGGAGCTGTTTTTT. Amino acid sequence: CASSPEQGYTGELFF. The J gene is TRBJ2-2, the V gene TRBV5-6; D is possibly TRBD1 (6 bases). This CDR3 comprises 15 residues. The V gene's germline CDR1 is SGHDT and CDR2 YYEEEE. Trimming shortened V by 4 bases and J by 5 bases, and 15 bases separated the two germline ends.

A single count supports this clone. The genes are TRBV4-3 and TRBJ1-4, with unresolved D. Germline loops: CDR1 LGHNA, CDR2 YSLEER. This CDR3 contains 17 residues. Between the trimmed V and J ends, which lost 0 bases and 0 bases, there was a span of 11 bases. CDR3 DNA: TGCGCCAGCAGCCAAGATTATGGCGAGGCAACTAATGAAAAACTGTTTTTT. Its protein is CASSQDYGEATNEKLFF.

This clone was seen just once. The chain combines TRBV5-4 with TRBJ1-2; D gene unclear. V was cut by 4 bases and J by 5 bases, with 12 bases left in between. The germline CDR1 and CDR2 sequences are SGHNT and YYREEE (reference sequence). CDR3 length equals 13 residues. This CDR3 is CASSQITDYGYTF. The CDR3 region has the DNA TGTGCCAGCAGCCAAATTACAGATTATGGCTACACCTTC.

The CDR3 reads CASRNSGTRDYEQYF. The CDR3 nucleotides read TGTGCCAGCAGGAATTCCGGGACTAGGGACTACGAGCAGTACTTC. The V call is TRBV6-6, the J call TRBJ2-7; TRBD2 agrees at 8 bases. Germline V gene data show CDR1 as MNHNY and CDR2 as SVGAGI (reference sequence). The CDR3 runs 15 residues. V lost 6 bases and J lost 3; bases outside the gene matches: 10.

The chain combines TRBV5-5 with TRBJ2-5; D may be TRBD2 (6 bases). V lost 4 bases to trimming and J lost 5 bases, with 12 bases between them. In germline, CDR1 is SGHKS, CDR2 YYEKEE (reference sequence). The CDR3 runs to 13 residues. CDR3 region: CASSPGLRETQYF. Here the CDR3 DNA reads TGTGCCAGCAGCCCGGGACTTCGGGAGACCCAGTACTTC.

A single count supports this clone. The chain uses TRBV5-1 and TRBJ2-1; maybe TRBD1 (6 bases). The germline CDR1 and CDR2 sequences are SGHRS and YFSETQ. This CDR3 comprises 14 residues. The germline V and J ends were trimmed by 0 bases and 5 bases, with 9 bases remaining between them. The CDR3 nucleotides are TGCGCCAGCAGCTTGGGACAGGTAGACAATGAGCAGTTCTTC. It codes for CASSLGQVDNEQFF.

CDR3 protein: CASSPSTSLGEQYF. The CDR3 DNA reads as TGTGCCAGCTCACCTTCGACTAGCCTCGGCGAGCAGTACTTC. J is TRBJ2-7 and V is TRBV18, with 7 bases fitting TRBD2. V was pared by 3 bases and J by 6 bases, with 8 bases of the junction left unmatched. Germline V lookup: CDR1 KGHSH, CDR2 LQKENI. The CDR3 covers 14 residues.

A few counts support this clone. V usage is TRBV4-3 and J usage is TRBJ1-4; TRBD1 might be the D (6 bases). This CDR3 contains 15 residues. Germline V gene lookup returns CDR1 LGHNA and CDR2 YSLEER. V lost 0 bases and J 8 bases, leaving 13 bases between the germline ends. The CDR3 loop reads CASSQDPSDSEKLFF. The CDR3 DNA sequence: TGCGCCAGCAGCCAAGATCCCTCGGACAGCGAAAAACTGTTTTTT.

This chain links TRBV5-1 with TRBJ2-3, with 12 nucleotides matching TRBD1. Trimming removed 2 bases from V and 4 bases from J; junction bases left unmatched: 5. The CDR3 runs to 16 residues. Germline-derived CDR1 and CDR2 are SGHRS and YFSETQ. The CDR3 DNA reads TGCGCCAGCAGCTTCCAGGGACAGGGGGCGGCAGATACGCAGTATTTT. Its translation is CASSFQGQGAADTQYF.

The gene calls are TRBV10-1 and TRBJ2-1, with TRBD2 matching 7 bases. The V and J ends lost 4 bases and 7 bases, in that order; junction bases with no gene match: 7. Germline V gene data show CDR1 as WNHNN and CDR2 as SYGVQD (reference sequence). This CDR3 is built from 14 residues. The CDR3 protein is CASSASGAQNEQFF. For the CDR3, the DNA is TGCGCCAGCAGTGCGAGCGGGGCACAGAATGAGCAGTTCTTC.

V is TRBV27 and J is TRBJ1-2, with TRBD1 matching 9 bases. After removal of 5 bases from V and 8 bases from J, the junction contained 12 bases not matched to a gene. The CDR3 contains 15 residues. Germline lookup yields CDR1 MNHEY and CDR2 SMNVEV (reference sequence). The CDR3 loop reads CASSPNRGTGGGYTF. CDR3 sequence (DNA): TGTGCCAGCAGTCCCAATCGAGGAACAGGGGGCGGCTACACCTTC.

V and J are TRBV13 and TRBJ2-1; 9 bases are a match to TRBD2. The V segment lost 0 bases and the J segment 5 bases; nucleotides outside the gene matches: 11. This CDR3 region has 18 residues. The germline CDR1 and CDR2 sequences are PRHDT and FYEKMQ (reference sequence). In nucleotides, the CDR3 is TGTGCCAGCAGCTTAGGAGTGGCGGGAGGGCCAATTGACAATGAGCAGTTCTTC. Amino acid sequence: CASSLGVAGGPIDNEQFF.

V and J are TRBV5-1 and TRBJ2-6; D is undetermined. Germline V gene lookup returns CDR1 SGHRS and CDR2 YFSETQ. V was shortened by 6 bases and J by 0 bases, with 4 bases between the two germline ends. This CDR3 contains 13 residues. Here the CDR3 DNA reads TGCGCCAGCATGGCCTCTGGGGCCAACGTCCTGACTTTC. This translates into CASMASGANVLTF.

The chain links TRBV11-2 to TRBJ1-2, with D unclear. The ends were cut back, 0 bases at V and 2 bases at J, with 13 bases in the middle. In germline, CDR1 is SGHAT, CDR2 FQNNGV. CDR3 size: 16 residues. The DNA of the CDR3 is TGTGCCAGCAGCTTAGAAGCCAGGCTTGAAAACTATGGCTACACCTTC. It encodes CASSLEARLENYGYTF.

V usage is TRBV4-3 and J usage is TRBJ1-1, with D unresolved. Germline assignment: CDR1 LGHNA and CDR2 YSLEER. The CDR3 totals 15 residues. V lost 0 bases to trimming and J lost 0 bases, with 8 bases between them. CDR3 in DNA: TGCGCCAGCAGCCAAGAATTGAGGATGAACACTGAAGCTTTCTTT. Its protein product is CASSQELRMNTEAFF.

This clone came up once. This sequence joins TRBV10-2 and TRBJ2-1; 10 bases line up with TRBD2. The CDR3 extends over 14 amino acids. Trimming cost V 10 bases and J 6 bases; bases outside gene matches: 9. Per germline, CDR1 WSHSY and CDR2 SAAADI. CDR3 nucleotides: TGCGCCACCCGTGGGACTAGCGTTTTCAATGAGCAGTTCTTC. This encodes CATRGTSVFNEQFF.

The chain carries TRBV4-1 and TRBJ2-1; 9 bases match TRBD2. This CDR3 has 17 residues. Germline V gene sequence: CDR1 MGHRA, CDR2 YSYEKL. Trimming took 0 bases from V and 3 from J; bases not matched to a gene: 6. CDR3 nucleotide sequence: TGCGCCAGCAGCCAAGAGTCCATGACTAGCGGCTACAATGAGCAGTTCTTC. Its protein is CASSQESMTSGYNEQFF.

This clone was counted a single time. Here the CDR3 DNA reads TGTGCCAGCAGTTTTGGCCACAAAGTCTACAATGAGCAGTTCTTC. It specifies CASSFGHKVYNEQFF. The chain has TRBV6-5 and TRBJ2-1; D is undetermined. With 4 bases removed from V and 3 bases from J, the gap between germline ends came to 13 bases. Per the germline V gene, CDR1 is MNHEY and CDR2 is SVGAGI. The CDR3 consists of 15 residues.

The chain recombines TRBV18 with TRBJ1-1; the match to TRBD1 covers 9 bases. The V and J ends lost 6 bases and 1 base, in that order; junction bases with no gene match: 6. This CDR3 has 15 amino acids. Germline V gene sequence: CDR1 KGHSH, CDR2 LQKENI. The CDR3: CASSAKQGANTEAFF. The CDR3 region has the DNA TGTGCCAGCTCGGCAAAACAGGGGGCGAACACTGAAGCTTTCTTT.

The V and J genes are TRBV11-2 and TRBJ2-4; D gene ambiguous. CDR1 is SGHAT and CDR2 is FQNNGV in the germline V gene. With 4 bases removed from V and 9 bases from J, the gap between germline ends came to 13 bases. The CDR3 covers 13 residues. CDR3 residues: CASSSTRLGIQYF. Written as DNA, the CDR3 is TGTGCCAGCAGCTCCACAAGACTTGGCATTCAGTACTTC.

The CDR3 region is CASSQAAVTGELFF. CDR3 DNA: TGTGCCAGCAGCCAAGCGGCGGTCACCGGGGAGCTGTTTTTT. The chain recombines TRBV14 with TRBJ2-2; D remains unclear. The CDR3 consists of 14 residues. Deletions cut 1 base from V and 4 bases from J, with 7 bases between. Germline loops: CDR1 SGHDN, CDR2 FVKESK.

The chain joins TRBV1 to TRBJ2-1; the table calls TRBD2, which could not be checked here. TRBV1 is termed a pseudogene. The CDR3 runs to 17 residues. This CDR3 is CTSSPSSGRAPYNEQFF. As DNA, the CDR3 is TGCACCAGCAGCCCATCCAGCGGGAGGGCCCCATACAATGAGCAGTTCTTC.

V is TRBV10-1 and J is TRBJ2-6; D is unclear. This CDR3 spans 13 amino acids. The germline V and J ends were trimmed by 3 bases and 3 bases, with 3 bases remaining between them. CDR1 is WNHNN and CDR2 is SYGVQD in the germline V gene (reference sequence). CDR3 coding DNA: TGCGCCAGCAGTGACAGTGGGGCCAACGTCCTGACTTTC. Amino acid sequence: CASSDSGANVLTF.

The chain couples TRBV6-5 to TRBJ2-5; TRBD2 aligns across 12 bases. V dropped 3 bases and J dropped 5; count of bases not matched to a gene: 7. This CDR3 region has 16 residues. Germline V gene lookup returns CDR1 MNHEY and CDR2 SVGAGI. CDR3 nucleotides: TGTGCCAGCAGTTATAGGGCTAGCGGGAGGGCGGAGACCCAGTACTTC. Amino acids: CASSYRASGRAETQYF.